This passage covers 21 T cell receptor beta chains from one sample sequenced in a study of PD-1 blockade in classical Hodgkin lymphoma. Each patient experienced a relapse that followed autologous stem cell transplantation, and brentuximab vedotin exposure varied. Profiling relied on immunoSEQ multiplex PCR, and the TCRdb table lists in-frame clones only, not all of them. The sample has about 59,000 clones; about nine tenths are singletons. The sequencing used peripheral blood mononuclear cells (PBMCs), collected at baseline. The receptors shown here come from a human donor with classical Hodgkin lymphoma.

The chain joins TRBV28 to TRBJ1-6, with TRBD1 matching 8 bases. Looked up from germline, CDR1 is MDHEN and CDR2 is SYDVKM. V was pared by 2 bases and J by 9 bases, with 12 bases of the junction left unmatched. The CDR3 has 17 residues. This CDR3 reads CASSLDLGQGPISPLHF. The CDR3 nucleotides read TGTGCCAGCAGTTTAGACCTCGGACAGGGCCCTATTTCACCCCTCCACTTT. Complete variable domain (other parts from reference TRBV28 and TRBJ1-6): DVKVTQSSRYLVKRTGEKVFLECVQDMDHENMFWYRQDPGLGLRLIYFSYDVKMKEKGDIPEGYSVSREKKERFSLILESASTNQTSMYLCASSLDLGQGPISPLHFGNGTRLTVT.

The chain combines TRBV10-3 with TRBJ2-7, with unresolved D. The CDR3 is 12 amino acids. Germline-derived CDR1 and CDR2 are ENHRY and SYGVKD. The ends were cut back, 2 bases at V and 2 bases at J, with 4 bases in the middle. The CDR3 reads CAISEAAYEQYF. The CDR3 DNA is TGTGCCATCAGTGAGGCAGCCTACGAGCAGTACTTC.

This chain links TRBV6-5 with TRBJ1-5, with D perhaps TRBD1 (5 bases). The CDR3 runs to 13 residues. The germline V gene has CDR1 MNHEY and CDR2 SVGAGI. V lost 5 bases and J lost 4, with 9 bases in between. The CDR3 here is CASSEQVNQPQHF. Written as DNA, the CDR3 is TGTGCCAGCAGTGAACAGGTGAATCAGCCCCAGCATTTT.

The chain links TRBV5-4 to TRBJ2-7; D is unresolved. The CDR3 sequence is 13 residues long. Germline assignment: CDR1 SGHNT and CDR2 YYREEE (reference sequence). The V and J ends lost 0 bases and 3 bases respectively, with 7 bases between them. The CDR3 reads CASSLDSLYEQYF. The CDR3 DNA reads TGTGCCAGCAGCTTGGACAGCCTCTACGAGCAGTACTTC.

The V call is TRBV7-6, the J call TRBJ2-7; 14 bases map to TRBD2. CDR1 is SGHVS, CDR2 FNYEAQ, per germline. This CDR3 is 19 amino acids long. V lost 4 bases, J lost 4 bases, and 15 bases stayed unmatched. CDR3 DNA: TGTGCCAGCAGCTCGGGACTAGCGGGAGAAAACCCTCATGCGTACGAGCAGTACTTC. It specifies CASSSGLAGENPHAYEQYF.

The rearrangement joins TRBV6-1 to TRBJ2-7; D assignment may be TRBD1 or TRBD2 (5 bases each). Germline V gene data show CDR1 as MNHNS and CDR2 as SASEGT. The CDR3 spans 13 residues. Between the trimmed V and J ends, which lost 2 bases and 10 bases, there was a span of 15 bases. The CDR3 sequence is CASSESRDVSQYF. The CDR3 DNA follows: TGTGCCAGCAGTGAATCCCGGGACGTTTCTCAGTACTTC.

The chain uses TRBV18 and TRBJ2-4, with D perhaps matching TRBD1 (5 bases). CDR1 is KGHSH and CDR2 is LQKENI in the germline V gene. With 0 bases removed from V and 3 bases from J, the gap between germline ends came to 12 bases. The CDR3 covers 16 residues. The CDR3 sequence is CASSPPGLFVKNIQYF. As DNA, the CDR3 is TGTGCCAGCTCACCACCGGGGCTTTTCGTCAAAAACATTCAGTACTTC.

The chain carries TRBV9 and TRBJ2-5; maybe TRBD1 (6 bases). There are 16 residues in the CDR3. Trimming shortened V by 3 bases and J by 1 base, and 16 bases separated the two germline ends. Germline CDR1 and CDR2: SGDLS and YYNGEE. This chain's CDR3 is CASSAHSGTPQETQYF. As DNA, the CDR3 is TGTGCCAGCAGCGCTCACTCCGGGACACCCCAAGAGACCCAGTACTTC.

This clone was seen more than once but under ten times. CDR3 amino acids: CASSDGQPGRELFF. CDR3 DNA sequence: TGCGCCAGCAGCGATGGCCAGCCTGGTAGGGAGCTGTTTTTT. The chain joins TRBV5-1 to TRBJ2-2, with D hard to call. The germline V gene encodes CDR1 SGHRS and CDR2 YFSETQ. CDR3 length: 14 amino acids. The germline V and J ends were trimmed by 4 bases and 9 bases, with 16 bases remaining between them.

The J gene is TRBJ2-1, the V gene TRBV7-9; 7 nucleotides align to TRBD2. The J segment lost 2 bases and the V segment lost 2 bases, leaving 3 bases of the junction unmatched. Germline V CDR1 and CDR2: SEHNR, FQNEAQ (reference sequence). This CDR3 region has 15 residues. CDR3 DNA: TGTGCCAGCAGCTTAACGGGGGGAACCTACAATGAGCAGTTCTTC. This encodes CASSLTGGTYNEQFF.

This clone was observed a single time. V and J are TRBV28 and TRBJ2-7, with 7 bases that match TRBD2. The V and J ends lost 6 bases and 2 bases, in that order; junction bases with no gene match: 10. Germline V CDR1 and CDR2: MDHEN, SYDVKM. This CDR3 comprises 15 residues. The CDR3 nucleotides are TGTGCCAGCAGCCCAACTAGCGTTCGCCCCTACGAGCAGTACTTC. Amino acid sequence: CASSPTSVRPYEQYF.

V is TRBV6-5 and J is TRBJ2-5, with 13 positions matching TRBD2. This CDR3 spans 15 amino acids. Losses at the gene ends were 5 bases for V and 11 bases for J; bases not matched to a gene: 11. Germline V lookup: CDR1 MNHEY, CDR2 SVGAGI. The CDR3 bases are TGTGCCAGCAGTACCACTAGCGGGAGGGCGAGGGAGCAGTACTTC. Residues: CASSTTSGRAREQYF.

This clone showed up just a few times. The chain links TRBV18 to TRBJ2-2; D is ambiguous. This CDR3 is 15 amino acids long. Germline V gene sequence: CDR1 KGHSH, CDR2 LQKENI. Between the trimmed V and J ends, which lost 0 bases and 5 bases, there was a span of 10 bases. The CDR3 region has the DNA TGTGCCAGCTCACCACCGGAGTCGCCGACCGGGGAGCTGTTTTTT. Translation: CASSPPESPTGELFF.

The rearrangement joins TRBV21-1 to TRBJ2-5; no DNA check was done on the table's D call, TRBD2. TRBV21-1 has pseudogene status. The CDR3 runs 12 residues. This CDR3 is CARPGEEETQYF. The CDR3 region has the DNA TGTGCCAGACCGGGGGAGGAGGAGACCCAGTACTTC.

CDR3 nucleotide sequence: TGTGCCAGCAGCCCCCATCAGGGGGGGAGCAATCAGCCCCAGCATTTT. Protein: CASSPHQGGSNQPQHF. The chain combines TRBV7-6 with TRBJ1-5; 7 bases match TRBD1. V lost 5 bases to trimming and J lost 1 base; unmatched junction nucleotides: 8. Germline lookup yields CDR1 SGHVS and CDR2 FNYEAQ. This CDR3 comprises 16 residues. Full variable domain (missing parts from reference TRBV7-6 and TRBJ1-5): GAGVSQSPRYKVTKRGQDVALRCDPISGHVSLYWYRQALGQGPEFLTYFNYEAQQDKSGLPNDRFSAERPEGSISTLTIQRTEQRDSAMYRCASSPHQGGSNQPQHFGDGTRLSIL.

This chain links TRBV15 with TRBJ1-4; no reliable D call. The CDR3 covers 14 residues. V lost 5 bases, J lost 14 bases, and 21 bases lay in between. Germline V gives CDR1 LNHNV, CDR2 YYDKDF (reference sequence). The CDR3 region has the DNA TGTGCCACCAGCCCCCTCAACCTACACGATAGTCTGTTTTTT. This codes for CATSPLNLHDSLFF.

The gene calls are TRBV7-9 and TRBJ2-5, with 11 bases fitting TRBD2. The V segment lost 5 bases and the J segment 10 bases; nucleotides outside the gene matches: 3. This CDR3 is built from 12 residues. Germline CDR1 is SEHNR and CDR2 is FQNEAQ (reference sequence). The CDR3 protein is CASSEGLADQYF. CDR3 DNA sequence: TGTGCCAGCAGCGAGGGACTAGCGGACCAGTACTTC.

Notes on this clone: A read error may account for a junction end that differs from germline. V is TRBV10-1 and J is TRBJ2-1, with a tentative D call TRBD2 (5 bases). The CDR3 contains 13 residues. The germline V gene encodes CDR1 WNHNN and CDR2 SYGVQD (reference sequence). The CDR3 protein is CASNEGPYSEQFF. CDR3 sequence (DNA): TGCGCCAGCAATGAGGGTCCCTACTCCGAGCAGTTCTTC.

V gene TRBV4-1 combines with J gene TRBJ2-7, with D unclear. Germline CDR1 and CDR2: MGHRA and YSYEKL. The CDR3 has 14 residues. The V and J ends lost 0 bases and 5 bases respectively, with 11 bases between them. The CDR3 protein is CASSQDDPRDEQYF. DNA for the CDR3: TGCGCCAGCAGCCAAGACGACCCTAGGGACGAGCAGTACTTC.

The chain combines TRBV5-5 with TRBJ2-5; tentatively, D is TRBD1 (6 bases). The ends were cut back, 4 bases at V and 3 bases at J, with 13 bases in the middle. The CDR3 extends over 14 amino acids. CDR1 and CDR2 from the germline V gene are SGHKS and YYEKEE (reference sequence). Here the CDR3 reads CASSLTGQEETQYF. Written as DNA, the CDR3 is TGTGCCAGCAGCCTTACAGGGCAGGAAGAGACCCAGTACTTC.

V and J are TRBV28 and TRBJ2-3; D is possibly TRBD1 (5 bases). V was clipped by 6 bases and J by 4 bases, with 17 bases between them. Germline CDR1 and CDR2: MDHEN and SYDVKM. This CDR3 contains 15 residues. This chain's CDR3 is CASRHQGARPDTQYF. CDR3 DNA: TGTGCCAGCAGACATCAGGGTGCCCGCCCAGATACGCAGTATTTT.